One and the same sample provided the 26 T cell receptor beta chains below, sequenced in a study of shared clonotypes between healthy human individuals. Here immunoSEQ multiplex PCR was the method, and the copy in TCRdb shows in-frame clones only, minus some. The table lists over a million clones, around 95% of them singletons. The sample consisted of naive CD4+ T cells sorted from blood. The subset here: CD45RA+ positively selected. Every receptor here comes from a man aged 25-45 years in good health.

The V call is TRBV6-4, the J call TRBJ2-1; D is ambiguous. This CDR3 is 14 amino acids long. Trimming shortened V by 8 bases and J by 2 bases, and 13 bases separated the two germline ends. Germline V lookup: CDR1 MRHNA, CDR2 SNTAGT. The CDR3 bases are TGTGCCAGCTCATCCTTGCCCGCCTACAATGAGCAGTTCTTC. Translating gives CASSSLPAYNEQFF.

The chain recombines TRBV5-6 with TRBJ2-1, with D hard to call. V was trimmed by 0 bases and J by 0 bases, leaving 10 bases between them. The CDR3 has 16 amino acids. Germline CDR1 SGHDT, CDR2 YYEEEE. CDR3 loop: CASSLGWTHSYNEQFF. In nucleotides, the CDR3 is TGTGCCAGCAGCTTGGGGTGGACCCACTCCTACAATGAGCAGTTCTTC.

The rearrangement uses TRBV28 and TRBJ2-1, with TRBD2 as a possible D gene (6 bases). CDR3 length: 16 amino acids. V lost 7 bases to trimming and J lost 7 bases, with 23 bases between them. Germline loops: CDR1 MDHEN, CDR2 SYDVKM. CDR3 region: CASNYRSRRGGNEQFF. Here the CDR3 DNA reads TGTGCCAGCAACTATCGGTCTCGGAGGGGCGGAAATGAGCAGTTCTTC.

This chain links TRBV29-1 with TRBJ2-7, with D perhaps matching TRBD1 (5 bases). Per the germline V gene, CDR1 is SQVTM and CDR2 is ANQGSEA. CDR3 size: 11 residues. Trimming left V 6 bases short and J 3 bases short, with 9 bases between. CDR3 amino acids: CSVGVGYEQYF. The CDR3 coding sequence is TGCAGCGTAGGGGTTGGCTACGAGCAGTACTTC.

The chain employs TRBV7-9 and TRBJ1-1, with 9 bases identical to TRBD1. Germline CDR1 reads SEHNR; CDR2 reads FQNEAQ (reference sequence). CDR3 length equals 14 residues. Trimming at V came to 8 bases and at J to 3 bases, leaving 7 bases not matched to a gene. CDR3 loop: CASRLTGGDTEAFF. The CDR3, as DNA: TGTGCCAGCCGACTTACAGGGGGCGACACTGAAGCTTTCTTT.

The chain combines TRBV2 with TRBJ2-7; 9 bases fit TRBD2. Trimming removed 6 bases from V and 6 bases from J; junction bases left unmatched: 18. The CDR3 extends over 17 amino acids. The germline V gene encodes CDR1 SNHLY and CDR2 FYNNEI. CDR3 coding DNA: TGTGCCAGCAGCGACCCGGGGCTAGCGGGGCCTTACGGCGAGCAGTACTTC. Protein: CASSDPGLAGPYGEQYF.

The J gene is TRBJ2-2, the V gene TRBV5-1; no reliable D call. This CDR3 is 15 amino acids long. Germline values: CDR1 SGHRS, CDR2 YFSETQ. Trimming left V 0 bases short and J 4 bases short, with 10 bases between. CDR3 loop: CASSLGSRATGELFF. The CDR3 DNA reads as TGCGCCAGCAGCTTGGGATCCCGCGCCACCGGGGAGCTGTTTTTT.

This rearrangement joins TRBV12-5 to TRBJ1-2, with TRBD1 matching over 7 bases. CDR3 length: 13 residues. The germline CDR1 and CDR2 sequences are LGHNT and FRNRAP. J lost 8 bases, V lost 7 bases, and 10 bases had no gene match. DNA of the CDR3: TGTGCTAGTGCTATAACAGGGGCGCAAGGCTACACCTTC. It encodes CASAITGAQGYTF.

This clone was observed a few times. This chain links TRBV6-5 with TRBJ2-4; D unresolved. The CDR3 is 14 residues long. Germline values: CDR1 MNHEY, CDR2 SVGAGI. The V gene lost 6 bases and the J gene lost 2 bases, with 11 bases spanning the gap. The CDR3 DNA sequence: TGTGCCAGCAGGCCTCCAGGCACCAAAAACATTCAGTACTTC. Protein product: CASRPPGTKNIQYF.

V usage is TRBV5-1 and J usage is TRBJ2-7; TRBD2 is a possible D gene (5 bases). CDR3 length: 14 residues. The ends were cut back, 4 bases at V and 0 bases at J, with 11 bases in the middle. The germline V gene has CDR1 SGHRS and CDR2 YFSETQ. The DNA of the CDR3 is TGCGCCAGCAGCCAGGACTCAAGCTCCTACGAGCAGTACTTC. This translates into CASSQDSSSYEQYF. The full variable domain, rest sourced from reference TRBV5-1 and TRBJ2-7, is KAGVTQTPRYLIKTRGQQVTLSCSPISGHRSVSWYQQTPGQGLQFLFEYFSETQRNKGNFPGRFSGRQFSNSRSEMNVSTLELGDSALYLCASSQDSSSYEQYFGPGTRLTVT.

The chain carries TRBV7-9 and TRBJ2-3, with D perhaps being TRBD1 or TRBD2 (5 bases each). V lost 5 bases, J lost 3 bases, and 18 bases lay in between. Germline-derived CDR1 and CDR2 are SEHNR and FQNEAQ (reference sequence). This CDR3 comprises 16 residues. The CDR3, as DNA: TGTGCCAGCAGCCCAAGGTGGGGGAAGGGTACAGATACGCAGTATTTT. This encodes CASSPRWGKGTDTQYF.

The chain links TRBV5-4 to TRBJ2-7; D is unclear. V was pared by 0 bases and J by 0 bases, with 10 bases between. Germline assignment: CDR1 SGHNT and CDR2 YYREEE (reference sequence). This CDR3 has 15 residues. CDR3 region: CASSLGPMSSYEQYF. Here the CDR3 DNA reads TGTGCCAGCAGCTTGGGGCCTATGAGCTCCTACGAGCAGTACTTC.

The chain employs TRBV5-1 and TRBJ1-4; 8 bases are shared with TRBD1. Looked up from germline, CDR1 is SGHRS and CDR2 is YFSETQ. V lost 3 bases to trimming and J lost 8 bases; unmatched junction nucleotides: 3. The length of the CDR3 is 13 residues. CDR3 amino acids: CASSYTGGEKLFF. CDR3 nucleotides: TGCGCCAGCAGCTACACAGGGGGAGAAAAACTGTTTTTT.

The chain employs TRBV2 and TRBJ2-1, with TRBD1 identical over 8 bases. The CDR3 is 14 amino acids. Germline assignment: CDR1 SNHLY and CDR2 FYNNEI. V lost 6 bases, J lost 6 bases, and 7 bases stayed unmatched. The CDR3 sequence: CASSGQGLGNEQFF. CDR3 bases: TGTGCCAGCAGCGGACAGGGACTGGGCAATGAGCAGTTCTTC.

The CDR3 loop is CASSPWGTGSGANVLTF. The CDR3 DNA sequence: TGTGCCAGCAGCCCGTGGGGTACGGGTTCTGGGGCCAACGTCCTGACTTTC. The chain combines TRBV11-2 with TRBJ2-6; D unclear. CDR1 and CDR2 (germline): SGHAT, FQNNGV. Trimming cost V 5 bases and J 1 base, with 15 bases left between them. The CDR3 has 17 amino acids. The whole variable domain, remainder taken from reference TRBV11-2 and TRBJ2-6, is EAGVAQSPRYKIIEKRQSVAFWCNPISGHATLYWYQQILGQGPKLLIQFQNNGVVDDSQLPKDRFSAERLKGVDSTLKIQPAKLEDSAVYLCASSPWGTGSGANVLTFGAGSRLTVL.

The rearrangement uses TRBV6-1 and TRBJ2-1, with TRBD2 matching 14 bases. Germline assignment: CDR1 MNHNS and CDR2 SASEGT. Trimming at V came to 6 bases and at J to 13 bases, leaving 11 bases not matched to a gene. CDR3 size: 15 residues. Here the CDR3 reads CASSSGTSGSVDQFF. The CDR3 region has the DNA TGTGCCAGCAGCTCCGGGACTAGCGGGAGTGTCGATCAGTTCTTC.

V and J are TRBV28 and TRBJ2-5; 10 nucleotides line up with TRBD1. The V gene end was trimmed by 3 bases and the J gene end by 1 base; junction bases not matched to a gene: 2. CDR1 and CDR2 (germline): MDHEN, SYDVKM. This CDR3 has 15 amino acids. The chain's CDR3 is CASSFDRGRQETQYF. In DNA, the CDR3 is TGTGCCAGCAGTTTTGACAGGGGGCGCCAAGAGACCCAGTACTTC.

Only one count was recorded for this clone. The J gene is TRBJ1-5, the V gene TRBV5-6; D not resolved. The CDR3 length is 17 residues. Between the trimmed V and J ends, which lost 0 bases and 1 base, there was a span of 14 bases. CDR1 and CDR2 from the germline V gene are SGHDT and YYEEEE. The CDR3 DNA is TGTGCCAGCAGCTTGGTTGCAGGAGGTAGCAGCAATCAGCCCCAGCATTTT. Translating it yields CASSLVAGGSSNQPQHF.

V gene TRBV28 combines with J gene TRBJ2-7; the D gene is possibly TRBD1 (6 bases). The CDR3 has 15 residues. Trimming stripped 5 bases from V and 1 base from J, with 15 bases between. Germline V gene sequence: CDR1 MDHEN, CDR2 SYDVKM. The CDR3 sequence is CASSIFGTPSYEQYF. CDR3 coding DNA: TGTGCCAGCAGTATCTTCGGGACACCATCCTACGAGCAGTACTTC.

This clone has just one count. The CDR3 nucleotides are TGTGCCAGCAGCATGAAGAGCTCCTACGAGCAGTACTTC. As protein: CASSMKSSYEQYF. The chain links TRBV21-1 to TRBJ2-7; the table's TRBD2 call for D was not verified on the DNA. TRBV21-1 is a pseudogene segment. This CDR3 has 13 amino acids.

This clone was seen a single time. The gene calls are TRBV2 and TRBJ2-2; D is undetermined. The CDR3 length is 13 residues. CDR1 and CDR2 from the germline V gene are SNHLY and FYNNEI. Trimming took off 4 bases at V and 4 bases at J, with 7 bases between the two ends. The CDR3 spells CASSARFTGELFF. The CDR3, as DNA: TGTGCCAGCAGTGCTCGCTTCACCGGGGAGCTGTTTTTT.

The chain carries TRBV6-5 and TRBJ1-3; D may be TRBD1 (5 bases). Germline CDR1 is MNHEY and CDR2 is SVGAGI. The CDR3 sequence is 14 residues long. Trimming left V 6 bases short and J 4 bases short, with 13 bases between. CDR3: CASSLRGSGNTIYF. In DNA form, the CDR3 reads TGTGCCAGCAGCCTCCGGGGCAGCGGAAACACCATATATTTT.

This clone appeared a single time. The V call is TRBV15, the J call TRBJ1-2; possibly TRBD1 for D (6 bases). The CDR3 is 14 residues long. Between the trimmed V and J ends, which lost 1 base and 7 bases, there was a span of 13 bases. Germline lookup yields CDR1 LNHNV and CDR2 YYDKDF (reference sequence). CDR3 DNA: TGTGCCACCAGCAGAGGGGGCAGGGGATCTGGCTACACCTTC. Encoded protein: CATSRGGRGSGYTF.

The chain links TRBV10-2 to TRBJ2-1; TRBD2 agrees at 7 bases. The CDR3 loop spans 15 amino acids. Germline V gene sequence: CDR1 WSHSY, CDR2 SAAADI. Trimming at V came to 4 bases and at J to 0 bases, leaving 3 bases not matched to a gene. The CDR3 protein is CASSATGGSYNEQFF. CDR3 nucleotides: TGCGCCAGCAGTGCCACGGGGGGCTCCTACAATGAGCAGTTCTTC.

This rearrangement joins TRBV19 to TRBJ2-5; a weak D match, TRBD1 (6 bases). CDR1 and CDR2 from the germline V gene are LNHDA and SQIVND (reference sequence). Trimming pared 10 bases from V and 4 bases from J, leaving 16 bases between. CDR3 length equals 13 residues. This CDR3 is CATGTLTRETQYF. The DNA of the CDR3 is TGTGCCACCGGGACACTCACAAGAGAGACCCAGTACTTC.

This chain links TRBV29-1 with TRBJ2-1; maybe TRBD2 (7 bases). Germline V gene lookup returns CDR1 SQVTM and CDR2 ANQGSEA. Trimming removed 2 bases from V and 10 bases from J, with 15 bases in between. The CDR3 consists of 13 residues. This chain's CDR3 is CSVELGGGAEQFF. The CDR3 DNA is TGCAGCGTTGAATTGGGAGGGGGGGCGGAGCAGTTCTTC.